The clone carrying this TCR beta chain was recorded at least ten times. The antigen is unknown. With the read ending 3 residues before the CDR3 end, the germline J gene is used to fill in that end. Patients and controls were mostly of Caucasian heritage. This sample stems from a study of T cell clonality in common variable immunodeficiency. Produced via immunoSEQ multiplex PCR; TCRdb's table is partial and in-frame only. The sample counts some 64,000 clones, none seen once; the ten largest own 1.7%. The CDR3 runs 14 residues. V shed 2 bases and J shed 8 bases, with 12 bases lying between them. The germline V gene has CDR1 SEHNR and CDR2 FQNEAQ (reference sequence). Study outcomes and limitations: CVID subjects shared fewer TCRbeta clones than healthy controls did. Patient heterogeneity in the CVID cohort limited correlations between repertoire features and clinical complications.

The receptor was derived from a person aged 18-69 years in good health. This rearrangement joins TRBV7-9 to TRBJ1-4, with D perhaps TRBD1 (6 bases). Sequences were obtained from peripheral blood mononuclear cells. The covered CDR3 bases are TGTGCCAGCAGCTTATCGGGGCAGGGGGAAAAA. Amino acids: CASSLSGQGEK. Given in full, the CDR3 is CASSLSGQGEKLFF.